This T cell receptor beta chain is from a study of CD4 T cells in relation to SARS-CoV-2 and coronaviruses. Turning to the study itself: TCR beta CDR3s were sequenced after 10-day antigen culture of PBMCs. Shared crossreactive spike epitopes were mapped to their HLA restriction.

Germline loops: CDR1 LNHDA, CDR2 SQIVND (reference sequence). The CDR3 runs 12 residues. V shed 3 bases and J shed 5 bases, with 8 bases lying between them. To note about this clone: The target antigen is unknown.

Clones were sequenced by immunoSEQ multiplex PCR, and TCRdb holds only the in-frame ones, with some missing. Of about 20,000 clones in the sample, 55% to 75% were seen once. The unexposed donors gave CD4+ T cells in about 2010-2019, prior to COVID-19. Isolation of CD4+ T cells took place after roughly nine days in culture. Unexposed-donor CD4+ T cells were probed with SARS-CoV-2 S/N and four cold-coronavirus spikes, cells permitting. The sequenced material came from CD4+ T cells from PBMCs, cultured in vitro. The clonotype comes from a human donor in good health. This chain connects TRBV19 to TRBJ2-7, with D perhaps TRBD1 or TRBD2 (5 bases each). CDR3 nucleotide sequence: TGTGCCAGTAGTATCGGGACCCACGAGCAGTACTTC. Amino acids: CASSIGTHEQYF. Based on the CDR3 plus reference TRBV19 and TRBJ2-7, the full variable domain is DGGITQSPKYLFRKEGQNVTLSCEQNLNHDAMYWYRQDPGQGLRLIYYSQIVNDFQKGDIAEGYSVSREKKESFPLTVTSAQKNPTAFYLCASSIGTHEQYFGPGTRLTVT.